These 31 T cell receptor beta chains came from one sample sequenced in a study of cytomegalovirus exposure and HLA in healthy donors. PCR involved 60 Vbeta and 13 Jbeta primers. Clones were read by immunoSEQ multiplex PCR, and TCRdb kept only the in-frame ones, dropping some. The table has some 150,000 clones, 77% seen once; the top ten hold around 1.5%. Sequenced input: PBMCs. The source of these receptors is a female donor in good health and CMV-seronegative.

The rearrangement uses TRBV29-1 and TRBJ2-2; a weak D match, TRBD2 (7 bases). V lost 6 bases and J 7 bases, leaving 18 bases between the germline ends. Per the germline V gene, CDR1 is SQVTM and CDR2 is ANQGSEA. The CDR3 spans 14 residues. Here the CDR3 DNA reads TGCAGCGTCCGACAAGGGGGGGCCAGCGGGGAGCTGTTTTTT. Translation: CSVRQGGASGELFF.

The rearrangement links TRBV28 to TRBJ1-6; D uncertain. V shed 1 base and J shed 11 bases, with 6 bases lying between them. The CDR3 spans 12 residues. Germline values: CDR1 MDHEN, CDR2 SYDVKM. The CDR3 protein is CASSLSQTPLHF. CDR3 sequence (DNA): TGTGCCAGCAGTTTATCCCAGACACCCCTCCACTTT.

The J gene is TRBJ1-2, the V gene TRBV12-5; possibly TRBD1 for D (5 bases). Trimming took off 3 bases at V and 0 bases at J, with 11 bases between the two ends. The length of the CDR3 is 15 residues. Germline V gene data show CDR1 as LGHNT and CDR2 as FRNRAP. CDR3: CASGLDSRSNYGYTF. Written as DNA, the CDR3 is TGTGCTAGTGGTTTAGACAGCCGCTCTAACTATGGCTACACCTTC.

This chain joins TRBV29-1 and TRBJ1-1, with D possibly matching TRBD1 (6 bases). The germline V gene has CDR1 SQVTM and CDR2 ANQGSEA. The CDR3 has 13 amino acids. Trimming cost V 7 bases and J 0 bases, with 12 bases left between them. In DNA, the CDR3 is TGCAGCGCCCACAGGGATTTGAACACTGAAGCTTTCTTT. Amino acid sequence: CSAHRDLNTEAFF.

This clone was found a few times. The chain is built from TRBV4-2 and TRBJ2-2; D is perhaps TRBD1 (6 bases). Trimming cost V 1 base and J 5 bases, with 11 bases left between them. The length of the CDR3 is 15 residues. Looked up from germline, CDR1 is LGHNA and CDR2 is YNFKEQ. CDR3: CASSQGQDVTGELFF. CDR3 sequence (DNA): TGTGCCAGCAGCCAAGGACAGGACGTTACCGGGGAGCTGTTTTTT.

The V gene is TRBV7-9, the J gene TRBJ1-2, with TRBD1 as a possible D gene (5 bases). Trimming took off 1 base at V and 7 bases at J, with 16 bases between the two ends. CDR1 is SEHNR, CDR2 FQNEAQ, per germline (reference sequence). This CDR3 is built from 15 residues. CDR3 sequence reads: CASSLGAGNIGGYTF. The CDR3 DNA follows: TGTGCCAGCAGCTTAGGGGCAGGGAATATAGGTGGCTACACCTTC. The whole variable domain, remainder taken from reference TRBV7-9 and TRBJ1-2, is DTGVSQNPRHKITKRGQNVTFRCDPISEHNRLYWYRQTLGQGPEFLTYFQNEAQLEKSRLLSDRFSAERPKGSFSTLEIQRTEQGDSAMYLCASSLGAGNIGGYTFGSGTRLTVV.

The V and J genes are TRBV2 and TRBJ1-2, with a weak D call TRBD1 (6 bases). V dropped 5 bases and J dropped 7 bases, with 11 bases sitting between them. CDR3 length equals 12 residues. Looked up from germline, CDR1 is SNHLY and CDR2 is FYNNEI. The CDR3 here is CASSLQGRGYTF. The CDR3 DNA follows: TGTGCCAGCAGTCTACAGGGCCGTGGCTACACCTTC.

V gene TRBV11-1 combines with J gene TRBJ2-1, with D perhaps matching TRBD1 (8 bases). V shed 5 bases and J shed 1 base, with 15 bases lying between them. Germline V gene data show CDR1 as SGHAT and CDR2 as FQDESV (reference sequence). This CDR3 has 16 residues. CDR3: CASSILQGGSYNEQFF. CDR3 nucleotide sequence: TGTGCCAGCAGCATTCTACAGGGGGGGTCCTACAATGAGCAGTTCTTC. The full variable domain, rest sourced from reference TRBV11-1 and TRBJ2-1, is EAEVAQSPRYKITEKSQAVAFWCDPISGHATLYWYRQILGQGPELLVQFQDESVVDDSQLPKDRFSAERLKGVDSTLKIQPAELGDSAMYLCASSILQGGSYNEQFFGPGTRLTVL.

The chain couples TRBV10-2 to TRBJ1-5; D is possibly TRBD1 (6 bases). Trimming cost V 4 bases and J 7 bases, with 17 bases left between them. CDR3 size: 15 residues. Germline CDR1 and CDR2: WSHSY and SAAADI. The CDR3 bases are TGCGCCAGCAGTGTCCTTAACAGGGCTGACCAGCCCCAGCATTTT. Protein product: CASSVLNRADQPQHF.

The chain has TRBV2 and TRBJ2-3, with a possible D match to TRBD2 (5 bases). V lost 4 bases, J lost 6 bases, and 8 bases lay in between. Germline V lookup: CDR1 SNHLY, CDR2 FYNNEI. The CDR3 sequence is 12 residues long. The CDR3, as DNA: TGTGCCAGCAGTGTGCGGGCCGATACGCAGTATTTT. Translation gives CASSVRADTQYF.

In this sample, this clone turned up a few times. V usage is TRBV6-1 and J usage is TRBJ2-7, with 8 nucleotides matching TRBD2. CDR3 length: 13 amino acids. V lost 8 bases, J lost 3 bases, and 6 bases stayed unmatched. Germline V lookup: CDR1 MNHNS, CDR2 SASEGT. The CDR3 coding sequence is TGTGCCAGCTGGAGCGGGAGCAGCTACGAGCAGTACTTC. Translating gives CASWSGSSYEQYF.

The V gene is TRBV5-6, the J gene TRBJ2-3; 11 nucleotides match TRBD2. The CDR3 consists of 19 residues. Germline V gene data show CDR1 as SGHDT and CDR2 as YYEEEE. With V trimmed by 1 base and J by 0 bases, 10 bases remained unmatched. CDR3 sequence: CASSLFWLAGGSSTDTQYF. CDR3 nucleotides: TGTGCCAGCAGCTTGTTCTGGCTAGCGGGGGGCTCTAGCACAGATACGCAGTATTTT.

The J gene is TRBJ1-2, the V gene TRBV28, with 9 bases matching TRBD1. The CDR3 sequence is 13 residues long. Unmatched junction bases numbered 7, after V lost 5 bases and J lost 9 bases. The V gene's germline CDR1 is MDHEN and CDR2 SYDVKM. CDR3 DNA: TGTGCCAGCAGTGCCCCGGGACAGGGCAGCTACACCTTC. Amino acids: CASSAPGQGSYTF.

The chain links TRBV4-1 to TRBJ1-4, with a weak D call TRBD1 (5 bases). The germline V gene encodes CDR1 MGHRA and CDR2 YSYEKL. The CDR3 totals 14 residues. The V gene lost 2 bases and the J gene lost 5 bases, with 9 bases spanning the gap. CDR3 coding DNA: TGCGCCAGCAGCCAAAGGGGAGGGAATGAAAAACTGTTTTTT. Encoded protein: CASSQRGGNEKLFF.

This clone has only a few counts. The V and J genes are TRBV10-2 and TRBJ2-5, with 7 bases lining up with TRBD1. The end of the DNA aligns better with TRBJ2-7, so the J call may be wrong. The germline gives CDR1 WSHSY, CDR2 SAAADI. CDR3 length equals 15 residues. The CDR3 loop is CASSPRQGDSYEQYF. CDR3 bases: TGCGCCAGCAGCCCCAGACAGGGCGACTCCTACGAGCAGTACTTC.

The V gene is TRBV5-8, the J gene TRBJ2-5; 10 bases are a match to TRBD1. J was trimmed by 3 bases and V by 4 bases; bases with no gene match: 3. The CDR3 has 14 residues. Germline V gene data show CDR1 as SGHTS and CDR2 as YDEGEE. The CDR3 is CASSPGQGKETQYF. The CDR3 DNA sequence: TGTGCCAGCAGCCCGGGACAGGGGAAAGAGACCCAGTACTTC. Drawing the rest from reference TRBV5-8 and TRBJ2-5, the complete variable domain is EAGVTQSPTHLIKTRGQQATLRCSPISGHTSVYWYQQALGLGLQFLLWYDEGEERNRGNFPPRFSGRQFPNYSSELNVNALELEDSALYLCASSPGQGKETQYFGPGTRLLVL.

On this clone itself: Additional DNA sequences in this sample encode the identical CDR3. The V and J genes are TRBV5-1 and TRBJ2-3; D may be TRBD2 (5 bases). Germline values: CDR1 SGHRS, CDR2 YFSETQ. The germline V and J ends were trimmed by 0 bases and 3 bases, with 5 bases remaining between them. The CDR3 loop spans 13 amino acids. The CDR3 sequence: CASSLAGTDTQYF. The CDR3 nucleotides are TGCGCCAGCAGCTTGGCGGGGACAGATACGCAGTATTTT.

The CDR3 DNA reads TGTGCCAGCAGTCTCCCCGGGGGGCGGGGGACTGAAGCTTTCTTT. It specifies CASSLPGGRGTEAFF. J is TRBJ1-1 and V is TRBV27, with a weak D call TRBD1 (6 bases). From germline, CDR1 is MNHEY and CDR2 SMNVEV (reference sequence). Trimming took 5 bases from V and 5 from J, leaving 18 bases between them. This CDR3 comprises 15 residues.

This chain joins TRBV6-5 and TRBJ2-2; no definite D call. This CDR3 is 13 amino acids long. V lost 5 bases to trimming and J lost 1 base, with 5 bases between them. Germline lookup yields CDR1 MNHEY and CDR2 SVGAGI. CDR3 amino acids: CASSNQNTGELFF. DNA of the CDR3: TGTGCCAGCAGTAATCAGAACACCGGGGAGCTGTTTTTT.

J is TRBJ2-3 and V is TRBV7-8, with 16 bases identical to TRBD2. Trimming took 5 bases from V and 5 from J; bases not matched to a gene: 7. Germline V gene lookup returns CDR1 SGHVS and CDR2 FQNEAQ. The CDR3 contains 17 residues. The CDR3 spells CASSQGTSGGARDTQYF. The CDR3 DNA is TGTGCCAGCAGCCAAGGGACTAGCGGGGGGGCAAGAGATACGCAGTATTTT.

The chain links TRBV6-5 to TRBJ2-1; 7 bases line up with TRBD2. Germline trimming cut 5 bases from V and 6 bases from J; bases unmatched to any gene: 10. CDR3 length: 15 residues. The germline gives CDR1 MNHEY, CDR2 SVGAGI. Here the CDR3 DNA reads TGTGCCAGCAGTAAACGGGACTACCTGAGCAATGAGCAGTTCTTC. This sequence encodes CASSKRDYLSNEQFF.

This chain joins TRBV6-1 and TRBJ1-1; TRBD1 might be the D (6 bases). The CDR3 is 13 amino acids. Trimming cost V 4 bases and J 1 base, with 7 bases left between them. Germline lookup yields CDR1 MNHNS and CDR2 SASEGT. In DNA, the CDR3 is TGTGCCAGCAGTGCGGACAGGAACACTGAAGCTTTCTTT. It translates to CASSADRNTEAFF.

As to this clone: A read error may produce the germline difference seen at one junction end. The CDR3 DNA sequence: TGCGCCGGCAGTCAGATCAGAGGGACCCAGTACTTC. Translation gives CAGSQIRGTQYF. This chain connects TRBV4-1 to TRBJ2-5; D unclear. The CDR3 is made up of 12 amino acids. CDR1 is MGHRA, CDR2 YSYEKL, per germline.

V and J are TRBV18 and TRBJ2-2; D gene unclear. The CDR3 is made up of 13 amino acids. V lost 3 bases, J lost 3 bases, and 5 bases lay in between. Germline loops: CDR1 KGHSH, CDR2 LQKENI. CDR3 nucleotide sequence: TGTGCCAGCTCACCGCGAGACACCGGGGAGCTGTTTTTT. It translates to CASSPRDTGELFF.

This rearrangement joins TRBV12-5 to TRBJ2-7; D may be TRBD1 (6 bases). Germline loops: CDR1 LGHNT, CDR2 FRNRAP. V shed 4 bases and J shed 3 bases, with 10 bases lying between them. The CDR3 sequence is 13 residues long. The DNA of the CDR3 is TGTGCTAGTGGTTCCCGGGACAACTACGAGCAGTACTTC. It is translated as CASGSRDNYEQYF. The whole variable domain, remainder taken from reference TRBV12-5 and TRBJ2-7, is DARVTQTPRHKVTEMGQEVTMRCQPILGHNTVFWYRQTMMQGLELLAYFRNRAPLDDSGMPKDRFSAEMPDATLATLKIQPSEPRDSAVYFCASGSRDNYEQYFGPGTRLTVT.

The gene calls are TRBV7-2 and TRBJ2-7, with D hard to call. The CDR3 has 12 amino acids. The ends were cut back, 2 bases at V and 3 bases at J, with 5 bases in the middle. The germline gives CDR1 SGHTA, CDR2 FQGNSA. The CDR3 is CASSLYGYEQYF. CDR3 sequence (DNA): TGTGCCAGCAGCTTATACGGCTACGAGCAGTACTTC.

The rearrangement links TRBV9 to TRBJ2-5; a possible D gene is TRBD2 (5 bases). V lost 3 bases and J 2 bases, leaving 11 bases between the germline ends. CDR1 and CDR2 from the germline V gene are SGDLS and YYNGEE. The CDR3 spans 14 residues. CDR3 in DNA: TGTGCCAGCAGCGCAGGACTGTTTCAAGAGACCCAGTACTTC. It is translated as CASSAGLFQETQYF.

The genes are TRBV5-1 and TRBJ1-2, with 7 positions matching TRBD1. Losses at the gene ends were 4 bases for V and 1 base for J; bases not matched to a gene: 7. Germline-derived CDR1 and CDR2 are SGHRS and YFSETQ. The CDR3 is 15 residues long. CDR3 nucleotides: TGCGCCAGCAGCGTTTCGGGACAGCTTAACTATGGCTACACCTTC. This sequence encodes CASSVSGQLNYGYTF.

This clone was picked up a small number of times. V and J are TRBV5-1 and TRBJ1-1; D unclear. The CDR3 covers 13 residues. Trimming cost V 1 base and J 9 bases, with 13 bases left between them. The germline V gene has CDR1 SGHRS and CDR2 YFSETQ. CDR3 coding DNA: TGCGCCAGCAGCTTGCGGCAGGACTTTAAAGCTTTCTTT. Translated, it gives CASSLRQDFKAFF.

V gene TRBV10-3 combines with J gene TRBJ2-2, with 10 bases matching TRBD1. This CDR3 has 18 amino acids. Unmatched junction bases numbered 8, after V lost 3 bases and J lost 1 base. Germline V gives CDR1 ENHRY, CDR2 SYGVKD. The CDR3 protein is CAISDILRDRGNTGELFF. The CDR3 DNA reads TGTGCCATCAGTGATATTCTCCGGGACAGGGGGAACACCGGGGAGCTGTTTTTT.

The gene calls are TRBV6-5 and TRBJ1-2; D might be TRBD1 (6 bases). The CDR3 is made up of 13 amino acids. Germline CDR1 MNHEY, CDR2 SVGAGI. V dropped 2 bases and J dropped 8 bases, with 12 bases sitting between them. The CDR3, as DNA: TGTGCCAGCAGTTACAATAACAGGGTGGGCTACACCTTC. As protein: CASSYNNRVGYTF.